This entry lists 10 T cell receptor beta chains sequenced from one sample in a study of control samples from healthy donors and cancer patients. Profiling relied on immunoSEQ multiplex PCR, and the TCRdb table lists in-frame clones only, not all of them. Here the sample spans 100,000 or so clones, 85% to 90% being singletons. The specimen sequenced was blood. These receptors all come from a man aged 25 to 40 in good health.

J is TRBJ2-3 and V is TRBV10-2, with 8 bases identical to TRBD1. CDR1 is WSHSY, CDR2 SAAADI, per germline. The CDR3 runs to 17 residues. Trimming took 6 bases from V and 3 from J; bases not matched to a gene: 14. The CDR3 protein is CASRQSADRVGTDTQYF. In DNA, the CDR3 is TGCGCCAGCAGGCAATCGGCGGACAGGGTGGGGACAGATACGCAGTATTTT.

The chain links TRBV12-5 to TRBJ1-6; D ambiguous. The V end was cut by 4 bases, the J end by 12 bases, with 22 bases between. Germline V gene sequence: CDR1 LGHNT, CDR2 FRNRAP. The CDR3 runs 16 residues. The CDR3, as DNA: TGTGCTAGTGGTTCGCTTTCGGGCCCCCGCCGAGAACCCCTCCACTTT. This codes for CASGSLSGPRREPLHF.

This clone appeared once. J is TRBJ2-1 and V is TRBV2, with 15 bases that match TRBD2. Germline V gene data show CDR1 as SNHLY and CDR2 as FYNNEI. This CDR3 has 18 amino acids. V was clipped by 10 bases and J by 3 bases; unmatched bases: 13. The CDR3 DNA is TGTGCCACCCGTAAAGCGGGACTAGCGGGAGGTAACTACAATGAGCAGTTCTTC. It yields the protein CATRKAGLAGGNYNEQFF.

The chain uses TRBV4-1 and TRBJ1-4, with TRBD1 identical over 8 bases. Per germline, CDR1 MGHRA and CDR2 YSYEKL. The CDR3 sequence is 15 residues long. The junction had 1 base not matched to a gene; V was cut back by 1 base and J by 3 bases. The CDR3 region is CASSQVQGANEKLFF. In nucleotides, the CDR3 is TGCGCCAGCAGCCAAGTACAGGGGGCTAATGAAAAACTGTTTTTT.

This clone was detected a few times. Other nucleotide sequences in the sample specify the same CDR3. This chain links TRBV7-9 with TRBJ2-6, with 8 positions matching TRBD1. The V segment lost 5 bases and the J segment 2 bases; nucleotides outside the gene matches: 2. From germline, CDR1 is SEHNR and CDR2 FQNEAQ (reference sequence). There are 15 residues in the CDR3. The CDR3 DNA reads as TGTGCCAGCAGCCCGGACAGGGCTGGGGCCAACGTCCTGACTTTC. It specifies CASSPDRAGANVLTF. The variable domain in full, with the rest retrieved from reference TRBV7-9 and TRBJ2-6, is DTGVSQNPRHKITKRGQNVTFRCDPISEHNRLYWYRQTLGQGPEFLTYFQNEAQLEKSRLLSDRFSAERPKGSFSTLEIQRTEQGDSAMYLCASSPDRAGANVLTFGAGSRLTVL.

The gene calls are TRBV10-3 and TRBJ1-2; a possible D gene is TRBD1 (6 bases). Germline V gene data show CDR1 as ENHRY and CDR2 as SYGVKD. The CDR3 runs 15 residues. V was shortened by 3 bases and J by 4 bases, with 15 bases between the two germline ends. The CDR3 region has the DNA TGTGCCATCAGTGAACCCCAACAGGGCGTCTATGGCTACACCTTC. Translating gives CAISEPQQGVYGYTF.

The rearrangement uses TRBV28 and TRBJ1-5; TRBD1 matches at 11 bases. V shed 2 bases, J shed 9 bases, and the junction held 6 bases outside the gene matches. This CDR3 region has 15 residues. Germline V CDR1 and CDR2: MDHEN, SYDVKM. CDR3 amino acids: CASSLGTGGLRPQHF. CDR3 sequence (DNA): TGTGCCAGCAGTTTAGGGACAGGGGGACTGCGGCCCCAGCATTTT. The entire variable domain, with the rest obtained from reference TRBV28 and TRBJ1-5, is as follows: DVKVTQSSRYLVKRTGEKVFLECVQDMDHENMFWYRQDPGLGLRLIYFSYDVKMKEKGDIPEGYSVSREKKERFSLILESASTNQTSMYLCASSLGTGGLRPQHFGDGTRLSIL.

This clone was recorded only once. The chain combines TRBV7-6 with TRBJ1-3; no definite D call. The germline V gene encodes CDR1 SGHVS and CDR2 FNYEAQ. The V end lost 1 base, the J end lost 4 bases, and 8 bases lay between the germline ends. The CDR3 loop spans 14 amino acids. CDR3 sequence reads: CASSLDNMGNTIYF. CDR3 nucleotide sequence: TGTGCCAGCAGCTTAGATAACATGGGAAACACCATATATTTT.

The chain combines TRBV5-8 with TRBJ2-5; 8 bases are a match to TRBD1. Per germline, CDR1 SGHTS and CDR2 YDEGEE. After removal of 1 base from V and 2 bases from J, the junction contained 4 bases not matched to a gene. This CDR3 is built from 15 residues. The DNA for the CDR3 is TGTGCCAGCAGCTTGTACGGGACAGGACAAGAGACCCAGTACTTC. Residues: CASSLYGTGQETQYF.

The chain links TRBV7-9 to TRBJ1-1, with D possibly matching TRBD1 (6 bases). V was trimmed by 3 bases and J by 8 bases, leaving 10 bases between them. Germline CDR1 reads SEHNR; CDR2 reads FQNEAQ (reference sequence). The CDR3 is 12 amino acids. This CDR3 is CASSFVTGEAFF. The CDR3 nucleotides read TGTGCCAGCAGCTTCGTGACAGGAGAAGCTTTCTTT.